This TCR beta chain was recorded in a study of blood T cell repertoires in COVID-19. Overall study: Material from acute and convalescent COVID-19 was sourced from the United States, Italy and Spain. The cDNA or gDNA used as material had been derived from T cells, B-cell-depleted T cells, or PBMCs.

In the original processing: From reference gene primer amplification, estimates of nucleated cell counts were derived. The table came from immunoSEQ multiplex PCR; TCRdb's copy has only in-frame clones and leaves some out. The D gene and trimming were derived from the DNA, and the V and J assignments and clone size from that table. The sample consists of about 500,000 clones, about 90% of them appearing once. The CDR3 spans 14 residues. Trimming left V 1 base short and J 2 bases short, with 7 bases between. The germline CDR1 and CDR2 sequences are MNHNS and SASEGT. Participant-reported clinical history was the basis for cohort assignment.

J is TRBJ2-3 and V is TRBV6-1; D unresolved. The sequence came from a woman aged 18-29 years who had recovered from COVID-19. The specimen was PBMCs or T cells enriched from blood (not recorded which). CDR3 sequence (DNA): TGTGCCAGCAGTGAAGAGAGGTACACAGATACGCAGTATTTT. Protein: CASSEERYTDTQYF.